This TCR beta chain was sequenced for a study of shared clonotypes between healthy human individuals. The germline CDR1 and CDR2 sequences are MDHEN and SYDVKM. There are 14 residues in the CDR3. With 7 bases clipped from V and 7 bases from J, the junction kept 10 bases outside the gene matches. This clone was found once. The assay ran at deep level. Sequenced by immunoSEQ multiplex PCR; TCRdb stores in-frame clones only, minus some. The table lists 1.4 million or so clones, approximately 98.5% of them singletons. The chain combines TRBV28 with TRBJ1-2, with 9 bases fitting TRBD1. Sequencing was carried out using naive CD4+ T cells sorted from blood. Subset defined: CD45RA+ positively selected. The clonotype was recovered from a young man in good health. Here the CDR3 reads CASTIQRTGAGYTF. CDR3 nucleotide sequence: TGTGCCAGCACCATTCAGAGGACAGGGGCTGGCTACACCTTC.